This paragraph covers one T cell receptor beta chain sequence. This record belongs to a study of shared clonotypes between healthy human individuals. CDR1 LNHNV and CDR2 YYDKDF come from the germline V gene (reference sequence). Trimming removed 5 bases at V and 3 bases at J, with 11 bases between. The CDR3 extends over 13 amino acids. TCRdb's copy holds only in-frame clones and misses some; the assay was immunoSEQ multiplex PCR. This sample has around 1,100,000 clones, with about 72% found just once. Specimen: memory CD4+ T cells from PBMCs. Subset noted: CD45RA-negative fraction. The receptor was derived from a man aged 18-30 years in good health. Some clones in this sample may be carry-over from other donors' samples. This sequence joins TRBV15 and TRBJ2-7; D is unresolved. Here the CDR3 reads CATSPGPDYEQYF. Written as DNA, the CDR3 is TGTGCCACCAGCCCCGGACCCGACTACGAGCAGTACTTC.